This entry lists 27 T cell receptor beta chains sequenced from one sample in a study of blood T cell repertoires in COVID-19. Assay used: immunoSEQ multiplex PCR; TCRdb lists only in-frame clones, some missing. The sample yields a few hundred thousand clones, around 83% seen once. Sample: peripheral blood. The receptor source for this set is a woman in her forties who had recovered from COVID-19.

CDR3 bases: TGTGCCAGCAGCTTGGACAGGGGAGATACGCAGTATTTT. Translated, it gives CASSLDRGDTQYF. The chain joins TRBV5-4 to TRBJ2-3, with 7 bases lining up with TRBD1. There are 13 residues in the CDR3. Germline-derived CDR1 and CDR2 are SGHNT and YYREEE (reference sequence). J lost 5 bases, V lost 0 bases, and 0 bases had no gene match.

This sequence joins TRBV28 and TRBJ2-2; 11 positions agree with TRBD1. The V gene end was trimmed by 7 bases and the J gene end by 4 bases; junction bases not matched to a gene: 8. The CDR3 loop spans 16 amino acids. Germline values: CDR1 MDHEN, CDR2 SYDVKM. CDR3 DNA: TGTGCCAGCACGGATCCGGGACAGGGGGGCACCGGGGAGCTGTTTTTT. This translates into CASTDPGQGGTGELFF.

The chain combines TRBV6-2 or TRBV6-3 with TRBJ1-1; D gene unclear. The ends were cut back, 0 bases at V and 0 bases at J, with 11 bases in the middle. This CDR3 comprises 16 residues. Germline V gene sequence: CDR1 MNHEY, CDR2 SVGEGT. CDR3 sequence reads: CASSYSRWRMNTEAFF. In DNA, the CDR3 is TGTGCCAGCAGTTACTCGAGATGGAGGATGAACACTGAAGCTTTCTTT.

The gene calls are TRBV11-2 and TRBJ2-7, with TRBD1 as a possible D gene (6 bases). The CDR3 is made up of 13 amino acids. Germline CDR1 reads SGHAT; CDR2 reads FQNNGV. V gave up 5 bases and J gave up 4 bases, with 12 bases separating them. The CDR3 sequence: CASSLGTPYEQYF. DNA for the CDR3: TGTGCCAGCAGCCTAGGGACACCGTACGAGCAGTACTTC.

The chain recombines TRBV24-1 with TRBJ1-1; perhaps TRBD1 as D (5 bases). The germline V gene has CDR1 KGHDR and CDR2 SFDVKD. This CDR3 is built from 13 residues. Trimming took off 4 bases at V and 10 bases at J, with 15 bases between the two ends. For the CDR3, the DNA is TGTGCCACCAGTGACCTGACCGGCCAGGGAGCTTTCTTT. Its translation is CATSDLTGQGAFF.

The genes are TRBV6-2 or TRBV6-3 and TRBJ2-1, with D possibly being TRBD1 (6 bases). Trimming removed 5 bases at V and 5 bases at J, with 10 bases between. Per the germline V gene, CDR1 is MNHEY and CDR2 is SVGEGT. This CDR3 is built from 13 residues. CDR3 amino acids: CASSPRQDNEQFF. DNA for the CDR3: TGTGCCAGCAGTCCCCGACAGGACAATGAGCAGTTCTTC.

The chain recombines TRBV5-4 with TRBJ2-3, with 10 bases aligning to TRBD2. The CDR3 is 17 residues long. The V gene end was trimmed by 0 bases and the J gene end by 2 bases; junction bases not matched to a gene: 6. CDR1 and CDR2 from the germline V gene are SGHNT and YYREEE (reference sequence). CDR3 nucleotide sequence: TGTGCCAGCAGCTTGGGTAGCGGGGGGTCCTACACAGATACGCAGTATTTT. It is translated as CASSLGSGGSYTDTQYF.

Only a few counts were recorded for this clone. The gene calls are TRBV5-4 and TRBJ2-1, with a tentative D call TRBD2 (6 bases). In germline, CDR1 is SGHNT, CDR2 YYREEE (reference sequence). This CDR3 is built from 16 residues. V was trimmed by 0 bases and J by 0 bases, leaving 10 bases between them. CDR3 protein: CASSLGAGSSYNEQFF. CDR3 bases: TGTGCCAGCAGCTTGGGGGCGGGGAGCTCCTACAATGAGCAGTTCTTC. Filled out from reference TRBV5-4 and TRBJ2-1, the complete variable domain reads ETGVTQSPTHLIKTRGQQVTLRCSSQSGHNTVSWYQQALGQGPQFIFQYYREEENGRGNFPPRFSGLQFPNYSSELNVNALELDDSALYLCASSLGAGSSYNEQFFGPGTRLTVL.

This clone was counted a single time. DNA for the CDR3: TGTGCCAGCAGGCCGACAGGGGGAGGTCCCGCGGGGGCCAACGTCCTGACTTTC. It is translated as CASRPTGGGPAGANVLTF. V gene TRBV7-2 combines with J gene TRBJ2-6, with 9 bases lining up with TRBD1. J lost 4 bases, V lost 6 bases, and 13 bases had no gene match. Germline V lookup: CDR1 SGHTA, CDR2 FQGNSA. The CDR3 sequence is 18 residues long.

The CDR3 DNA sequence: TGTGCCAGCAGTGCCATAAGCGGGGGGGCCCGGGCCACAGATACGCAGTATTTT. It encodes CASSAISGGARATDTQYF. The chain carries TRBV28 and TRBJ2-3; 10 nucleotides align to TRBD2. The CDR3 extends over 18 amino acids. After removal of 5 bases from V and 2 bases from J, the junction contained 13 bases not matched to a gene. Germline V gives CDR1 MDHEN, CDR2 SYDVKM.

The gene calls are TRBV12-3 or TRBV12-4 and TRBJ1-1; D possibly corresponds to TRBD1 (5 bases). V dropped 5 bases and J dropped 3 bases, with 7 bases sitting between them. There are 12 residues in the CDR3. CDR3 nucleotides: TGTGCCAGCAGTACGGGGGACACTGAAGCTTTCTTT. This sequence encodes CASSTGDTEAFF.

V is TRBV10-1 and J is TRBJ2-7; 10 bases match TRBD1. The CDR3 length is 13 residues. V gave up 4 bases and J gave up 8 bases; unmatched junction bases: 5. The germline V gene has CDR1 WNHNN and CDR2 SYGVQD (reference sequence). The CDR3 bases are TGCGCCAGCAGTGGAGGGACAGGGGTCCAGCAGTACTTC. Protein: CASSGGTGVQQYF.

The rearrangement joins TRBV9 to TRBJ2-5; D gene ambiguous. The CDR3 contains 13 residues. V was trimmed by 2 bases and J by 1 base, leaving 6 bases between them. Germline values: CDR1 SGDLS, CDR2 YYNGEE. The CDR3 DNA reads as TGTGCCAGCAGCGTTAGCTTCCAAGAGACCCAGTACTTC. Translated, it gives CASSVSFQETQYF.

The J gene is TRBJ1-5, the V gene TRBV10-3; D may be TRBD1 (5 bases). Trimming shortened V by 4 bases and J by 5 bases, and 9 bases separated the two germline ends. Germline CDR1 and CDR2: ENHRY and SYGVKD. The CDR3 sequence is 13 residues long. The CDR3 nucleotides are TGTGCCATCAGTGGTTCGGGGGATCAGCCCCAGCATTTT. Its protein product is CAISGSGDQPQHF.

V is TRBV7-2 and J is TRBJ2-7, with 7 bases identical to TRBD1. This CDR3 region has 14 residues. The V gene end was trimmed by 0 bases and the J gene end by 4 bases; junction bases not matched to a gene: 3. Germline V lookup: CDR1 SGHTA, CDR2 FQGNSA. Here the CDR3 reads CASSLAGTVYEQYF. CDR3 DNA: TGTGCCAGCAGCTTAGCGGGGACAGTGTACGAGCAGTACTTC.

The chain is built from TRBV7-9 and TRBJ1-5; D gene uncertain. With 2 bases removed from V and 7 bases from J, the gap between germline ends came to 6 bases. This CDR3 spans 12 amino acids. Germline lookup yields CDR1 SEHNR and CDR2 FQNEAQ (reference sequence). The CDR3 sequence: CASSLNYQPQHF. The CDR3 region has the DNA TGTGCCAGCAGCTTAAACTACCAGCCCCAGCATTTT. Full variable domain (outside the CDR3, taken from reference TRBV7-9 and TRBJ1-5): DTGVSQNPRHKITKRGQNVTFRCDPISEHNRLYWYRQTLGQGPEFLTYFQNEAQLEKSRLLSDRFSAERPKGSFSTLEIQRTEQGDSAMYLCASSLNYQPQHFGDGTRLSIL.

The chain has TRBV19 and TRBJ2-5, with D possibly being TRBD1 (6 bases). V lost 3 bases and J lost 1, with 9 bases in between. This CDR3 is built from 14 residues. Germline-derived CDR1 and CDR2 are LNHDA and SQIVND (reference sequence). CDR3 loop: CASSMGAVQETQYF. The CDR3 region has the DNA TGTGCCAGTAGTATGGGGGCAGTCCAAGAGACCCAGTACTTC.

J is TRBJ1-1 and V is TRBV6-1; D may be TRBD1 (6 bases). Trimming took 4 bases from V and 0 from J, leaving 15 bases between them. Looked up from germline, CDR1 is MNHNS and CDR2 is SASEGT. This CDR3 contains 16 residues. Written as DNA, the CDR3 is TGTGCCAGCAGTGGCCCGGGACAAGATTTGAACACTGAAGCTTTCTTT. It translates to CASSGPGQDLNTEAFF.

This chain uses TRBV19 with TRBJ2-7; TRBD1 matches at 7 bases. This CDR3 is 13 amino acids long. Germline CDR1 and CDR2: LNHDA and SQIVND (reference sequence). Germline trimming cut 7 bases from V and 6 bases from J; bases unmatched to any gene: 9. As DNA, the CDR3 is TGTGCCAGTATGGGACAGAATTCCCCCGAGCAGTACTTC. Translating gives CASMGQNSPEQYF.

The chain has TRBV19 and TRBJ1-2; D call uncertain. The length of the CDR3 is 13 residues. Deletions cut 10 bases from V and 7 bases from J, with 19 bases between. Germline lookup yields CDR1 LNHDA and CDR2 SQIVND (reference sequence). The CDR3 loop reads CATLRGDLLGYTF. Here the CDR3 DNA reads TGTGCCACCCTGCGGGGAGACCTACTTGGCTACACCTTC. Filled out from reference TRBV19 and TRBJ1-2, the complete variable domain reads DGGITQSPKYLFRKEGQNVTLSCEQNLNHDAMYWYRQDPGQGLRLIYYSQIVNDFQKGDIAEGYSVSREKKESFPLTVTSAQKNPTAFYLCATLRGDLLGYTFGSGTRLTVV.

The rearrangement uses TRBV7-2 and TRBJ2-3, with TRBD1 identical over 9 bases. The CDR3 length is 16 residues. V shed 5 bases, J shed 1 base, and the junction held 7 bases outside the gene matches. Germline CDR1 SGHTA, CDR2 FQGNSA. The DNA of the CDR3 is TGTGCCAGCAGCGCCGGGACAGGGTACGGCACAGATACGCAGTATTTT. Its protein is CASSAGTGYGTDTQYF. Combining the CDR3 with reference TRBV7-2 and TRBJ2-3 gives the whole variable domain GAGVSQSPSNKVTEKGKDVELRCDPISGHTALYWYRQSLGQGLEFLIYFQGNSAPDKSGLPSDRFSAERTGGSVSTLTIQRTQQEDSAVYLCASSAGTGYGTDTQYFGPGTRLTVL.

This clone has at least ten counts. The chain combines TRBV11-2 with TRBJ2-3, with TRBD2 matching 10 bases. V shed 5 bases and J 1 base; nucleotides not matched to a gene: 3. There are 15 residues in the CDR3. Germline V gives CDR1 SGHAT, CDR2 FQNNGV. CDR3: CASSIGTSGTDTQYF. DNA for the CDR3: TGTGCCAGCAGCATCGGGACTAGCGGCACAGATACGCAGTATTTT. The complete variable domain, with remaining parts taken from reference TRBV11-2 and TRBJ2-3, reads EAGVAQSPRYKIIEKRQSVAFWCNPISGHATLYWYQQILGQGPKLLIQFQNNGVVDDSQLPKDRFSAERLKGVDSTLKIQPAKLEDSAVYLCASSIGTSGTDTQYFGPGTRLTVL.

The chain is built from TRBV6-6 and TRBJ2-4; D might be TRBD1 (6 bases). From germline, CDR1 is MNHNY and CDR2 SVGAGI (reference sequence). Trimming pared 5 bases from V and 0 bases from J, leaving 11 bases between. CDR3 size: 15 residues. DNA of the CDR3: TGTGCCAGCAGTCGGACAGCTCTAGCCAAAAACATTCAGTACTTC. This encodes CASSRTALAKNIQYF.

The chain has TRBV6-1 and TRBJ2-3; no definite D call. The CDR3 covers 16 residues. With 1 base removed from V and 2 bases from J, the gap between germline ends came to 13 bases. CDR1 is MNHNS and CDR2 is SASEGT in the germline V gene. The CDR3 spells CASSEVTNWATDTQYF. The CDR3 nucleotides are TGTGCCAGCAGTGAAGTAACCAACTGGGCCACAGATACGCAGTATTTT.

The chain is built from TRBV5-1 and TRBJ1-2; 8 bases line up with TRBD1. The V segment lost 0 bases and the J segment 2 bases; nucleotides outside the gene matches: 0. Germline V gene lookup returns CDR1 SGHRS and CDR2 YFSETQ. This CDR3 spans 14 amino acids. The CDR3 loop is CASSLDRGNYGYTF. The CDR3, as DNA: TGCGCCAGCAGCTTGGACAGGGGGAACTATGGCTACACCTTC.

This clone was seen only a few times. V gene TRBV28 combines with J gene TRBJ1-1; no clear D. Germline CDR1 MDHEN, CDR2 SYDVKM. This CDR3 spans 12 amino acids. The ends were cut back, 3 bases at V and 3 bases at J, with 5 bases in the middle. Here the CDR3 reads CASSFLYTEAFF. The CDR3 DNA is TGTGCCAGCAGTTTTCTTTACACTGAAGCTTTCTTT.

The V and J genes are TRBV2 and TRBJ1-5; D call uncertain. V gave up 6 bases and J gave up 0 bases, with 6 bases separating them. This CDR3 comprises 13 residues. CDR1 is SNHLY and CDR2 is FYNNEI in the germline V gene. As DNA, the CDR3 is TGTGCCAGCAGGGCGGATAGCAATCAGCCCCAGCATTTT. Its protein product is CASRADSNQPQHF.